The 29 T cell receptor beta chains listed next were all sequenced from one sample in a study of CD8+ T cells in alopecia areata. The treatment was: oral pan-JAK inhibitor, 5-10 mg twice daily. Following extraction, RNA underwent reverse transcription to cDNA, which served as the sequencing template. Repertoires were generated with immunoSEQ multiplex PCR, while TCRdb's copy carries only in-frame clones and drops some. The repertoire consists of approximately 200,000 clones, with about 60% occurring once and the leading ten covering 3% to 3.5%. Sequencing was performed on CD4+ T cells sorted from blood, taken at week 4, from a patient treated with tofacitinib. The receptors were gathered from a human donor with alopecia areata.

As for this clone: Germline and junction disagree at one end, which may indicate a read error. This sequence joins TRBV19 and TRBJ1-6; the D gene is possibly TRBD1 (5 bases). The germline CDR1 and CDR2 sequences are LNHDA and SQIVND (reference sequence). This CDR3 has 13 amino acids. CDR3: CACRGPYNSPLHF. The CDR3 DNA reads as TGTGCCTGTAGGGGTCCCTATAATTCACCCCTCCACTTT.

In regard to this clone: This sample includes further DNA sequences coding for the same CDR3. The gene calls are TRBV30 and TRBJ1-1; D unresolved. The V end was cut by 0 bases, the J end by 2 bases, with 7 bases between. The length of the CDR3 is 13 residues. From germline, CDR1 is GTSNPN and CDR2 SVGIG (reference sequence). CDR3 sequence reads: CAWSVLGNTEAFF. The DNA of the CDR3 is TGTGCCTGGAGTGTACTGGGAAACACTGAAGCTTTCTTT.

This clone was observed a few times. J is TRBJ1-1 and V is TRBV7-9; perhaps TRBD1 as D (6 bases). The CDR3 extends over 15 amino acids. Trimming cost V 8 bases and J 0 bases, with 16 bases left between them. In germline, CDR1 is SEHNR, CDR2 FQNEAQ (reference sequence). CDR3 region: CASGPSQGVNTEAFF. DNA for the CDR3: TGTGCCAGCGGGCCCTCACAGGGAGTGAACACTGAAGCTTTCTTT.

The rearrangement joins TRBV7-9 to TRBJ2-5; tentatively, D is TRBD2 (7 bases). This CDR3 region has 15 residues. V lost 5 bases and J 2 bases, leaving 15 bases between the germline ends. The germline V gene encodes CDR1 SEHNR and CDR2 FQNEAQ (reference sequence). The CDR3 DNA is TGTGCCAGCAGCGCGTCGGGGGGCCCACAAGAGACCCAGTACTTC. Protein product: CASSASGGPQETQYF.

The chain employs TRBV7-2 and TRBJ1-1, with TRBD1 matching over 7 bases. CDR3 size: 14 residues. Germline assignment: CDR1 SGHTA and CDR2 FQGNSA. After removal of 5 bases from V and 1 base from J, the junction contained 4 bases not matched to a gene. CDR3 bases: TGTGCCAGCAGCCCCGGACAGGCGAACACTGAAGCTTTCTTT. Protein sequence: CASSPGQANTEAFF.

In its sample, this clone was seen a few times. The CDR3 loop is CAISEGTSPSEQFF. In DNA, the CDR3 is TGTGCCATCAGTGAAGGGACTTCCCCCAGTGAGCAGTTCTTC. The genes are TRBV10-3 and TRBJ2-1; tentative D call: TRBD2 (6 bases). Trimming took off 3 bases at V and 9 bases at J, with 15 bases between the two ends. The CDR3 spans 14 residues. Germline V gene lookup returns CDR1 ENHRY and CDR2 SYGVKD.

The genes are TRBV19 and TRBJ2-1; 8 bases are a match to TRBD1. Germline CDR1 and CDR2: LNHDA and SQIVND (reference sequence). The CDR3 length is 16 residues. V gave up 4 bases and J gave up 0 bases; unmatched junction bases: 5. The CDR3 reads CASSTGTGRSYNEQFF. The CDR3 nucleotides are TGTGCCAGTAGTACCGGGACAGGCCGCTCCTACAATGAGCAGTTCTTC. The full variable domain, its missing parts supplied by reference TRBV19 and TRBJ2-1, is DGGITQSPKYLFRKEGQNVTLSCEQNLNHDAMYWYRQDPGQGLRLIYYSQIVNDFQKGDIAEGYSVSREKKESFPLTVTSAQKNPTAFYLCASSTGTGRSYNEQFFGPGTRLTVL.

V usage is TRBV23-1 and J usage is TRBJ2-2; no reliable D call. TRBV23-1 is marked as an open reading frame, function uncertain. Between the trimmed V and J ends, which lost 0 bases and 5 bases, there was a span of 16 bases. This CDR3 has 17 amino acids. The CDR3 here is CASSQSHAHRETGELFF. The CDR3 DNA follows: TGCGCCAGCAGTCAATCCCACGCCCACAGAGAGACCGGGGAGCTGTTTTTT.

In its sample, this clone was seen a few times. The chain combines TRBV14 with TRBJ2-1, with D maybe TRBD2 (6 bases). There are 14 residues in the CDR3. The germline gives CDR1 SGHDN, CDR2 FVKESK. The germline V and J ends were trimmed by 4 bases and 7 bases, with 14 bases remaining between them. This CDR3 is CASSRLRGENEQFF. In nucleotides, the CDR3 is TGTGCCAGCAGCCGATTACGCGGGGAAAATGAGCAGTTCTTC.

The rearrangement links TRBV11-2 to TRBJ2-4; 11 bases match TRBD2. Germline values: CDR1 SGHAT, CDR2 FQNNGV. This CDR3 comprises 16 residues. V was clipped by 3 bases and J by 4 bases; unmatched bases: 5. The CDR3 DNA is TGTGCCAGCAGCTTGTTAGCGGGGGGGCTGAAAAACATTCAGTACTTC. Protein: CASSLLAGGLKNIQYF. Combining the CDR3 with reference TRBV11-2 and TRBJ2-4 gives the whole variable domain EAGVAQSPRYKIIEKRQSVAFWCNPISGHATLYWYQQILGQGPKLLIQFQNNGVVDDSQLPKDRFSAERLKGVDSTLKIQPAKLEDSAVYLCASSLLAGGLKNIQYFGAGTRLSVL.

This clone turned up a few times. Here the CDR3 reads CASSSSGQSYEQYF. In nucleotides, the CDR3 is TGTGCCAGCAGCTCCTCGGGACAGTCCTACGAGCAGTACTTC. This sequence joins TRBV7-2 and TRBJ2-7, with TRBD1 matching 7 bases. With V trimmed by 4 bases and J by 1 base, 4 bases remained unmatched. Per germline, CDR1 SGHTA and CDR2 FQGNSA. The CDR3 loop spans 14 amino acids.

The CDR3 coding sequence is TGTGCCACCAGCAGAGATCTACGTCGTAGGGCGAACACTGAAGCTTTCTTT. It yields the protein CATSRDLRRRANTEAFF. This chain uses TRBV15 with TRBJ1-1; unclear D gene. Between the trimmed V and J ends, which lost 0 bases and 1 base, there was a span of 15 bases. CDR1 LNHNV and CDR2 YYDKDF come from the germline V gene (reference sequence). The CDR3 has 17 residues.

The V and J genes are TRBV27 and TRBJ2-3, with 7 bases matching TRBD2. The V and J ends lost 10 bases and 0 bases, in that order; junction bases with no gene match: 10. Germline loops: CDR1 MNHEY, CDR2 SMNVEV (reference sequence). The CDR3 is 15 amino acids. This chain's CDR3 is CATGERGRSTDTQYF. The CDR3 DNA follows: TGTGCCACCGGGGAGCGGGGAAGAAGCACAGATACGCAGTATTTT.

This clone was seen a few times. This chain links TRBV29-1 with TRBJ2-5, with 9 bases fitting TRBD1. In germline, CDR1 is SQVTM, CDR2 ANQGSEA. Unmatched junction bases numbered 7, after V lost 7 bases and J lost 4 bases. This CDR3 has 13 residues. CDR3 DNA sequence: TGCAGCGCCTCTAGGACAGGGGCAGAGACCCAGTACTTC. Its protein product is CSASRTGAETQYF.

This clone showed up just a few times. The chain combines TRBV29-1 with TRBJ2-5; no reliable D call. V shed 5 bases and J shed 5 bases, with 9 bases lying between them. Germline CDR1 is SQVTM and CDR2 is ANQGSEA. This CDR3 region has 11 residues. The DNA of the CDR3 is TGCAGCGTTTCCCTAGAGGAGACCCAGTACTTC. It yields the protein CSVSLEETQYF.

In DNA, the CDR3 is TGTGCCAGCAGCCGCGGGGCTAATGAAAAACTGTTTTTT. Protein product: CASSRGANEKLFF. V and J are TRBV27 and TRBJ1-4; D is unclear. The CDR3 has 13 residues. Germline lookup yields CDR1 MNHEY and CDR2 SMNVEV (reference sequence). V gave up 6 bases and J gave up 3 bases, with 8 bases separating them.

This clone was recorded once. CDR3 loop: CASHGGPLYPLHF. DNA for the CDR3: TGTGCCAGCCACGGCGGCCCCCTTTACCCCCTCCACTTT. The chain employs TRBV27 and TRBJ1-6; no definite D call. Germline CDR1 reads MNHEY; CDR2 reads SMNVEV (reference sequence). The length of the CDR3 is 13 residues. The V gene lost 8 bases and the J gene lost 13 bases, with 18 bases spanning the gap.

The chain has TRBV7-2 and TRBJ2-1, with D hard to call. Deletions cut 5 bases from V and 5 bases from J, with 10 bases between. CDR3 length: 13 amino acids. The germline V gene encodes CDR1 SGHTA and CDR2 FQGNSA. The CDR3 loop reads CASSNWGNNEQFF. In nucleotides, the CDR3 is TGTGCCAGCAGCAATTGGGGAAACAATGAGCAGTTCTTC.

The chain employs TRBV7-2 and TRBJ2-5; D is perhaps TRBD1 or TRBD2 (5 bases each). The length of the CDR3 is 15 residues. From germline, CDR1 is SGHTA and CDR2 FQGNSA. V lost 5 bases, J lost 3 bases, and 16 bases lay in between. The CDR3 DNA reads TGTGCCAGCAGCCCCTCGGGGACGCCCAAAGAGACCCAGTACTTC. As protein: CASSPSGTPKETQYF.

V gene TRBV5-4 combines with J gene TRBJ2-3; D possibly matches TRBD1 or TRBD2 (6 bases each). This CDR3 is 14 amino acids long. Germline V lookup: CDR1 SGHNT, CDR2 YYREEE (reference sequence). The V end lost 1 base, the J end lost 3 bases, and 9 bases lay between the germline ends. CDR3 loop: CASSLPGATDTQYF. The CDR3 nucleotides are TGTGCCAGCAGCTTGCCGGGGGCGACAGATACGCAGTATTTT.

This rearrangement joins TRBV23-1 to TRBJ2-4, with D unresolved. TRBV23-1 is labeled an ORF, and its function is uncertain. This CDR3 spans 15 amino acids. V gave up 0 bases and J gave up 0 bases, with 6 bases separating them. CDR3 residues: CASSQSTLAKNIQYF. CDR3 nucleotide sequence: TGCGCCAGCAGTCAATCAACCCTAGCCAAAAACATTCAGTACTTC.

The rearrangement links TRBV10-3 to TRBJ1-2; 8 bases match TRBD1. Germline V lookup: CDR1 ENHRY, CDR2 SYGVKD. The CDR3 totals 16 residues. V shed 1 base, J shed 4 bases, and the junction held 8 bases outside the gene matches. In nucleotides, the CDR3 is TGTGCCATCAGTGAGTTGTCAGGGGGCAGAAGCTATGGCTACACCTTC. Translating it yields CAISELSGGRSYGYTF.

J is TRBJ2-6 and V is TRBV10-3; D is perhaps TRBD1 (5 bases). Germline assignment: CDR1 ENHRY and CDR2 SYGVKD. V lost 3 bases, J lost 2 bases, and 8 bases lay in between. The length of the CDR3 is 15 residues. The CDR3 reads CAISDRGTGANVLTF. CDR3 bases: TGTGCCATCAGTGATAGGGGCACTGGGGCCAACGTCCTGACTTTC.

This clone has only a few counts. In DNA, the CDR3 is TGTGCCAGCAGTGAACTCCAACAGGGGGTAGGGGCAGATACGCAGTATTTT. Translated, it gives CASSELQQGVGADTQYF. The J gene is TRBJ2-3, the V gene TRBV25-1; TRBD1 aligns across 8 bases. The CDR3 has 17 residues. J lost 4 bases, V lost 2 bases, and 11 bases had no gene match. Looked up from germline, CDR1 is MGHDK and CDR2 is SYGVNS. Complete variable domain (other parts from reference TRBV25-1 and TRBJ2-3): EADIYQTPRYLVIGTGKKITLECSQTMGHDKMYWYQQDPGMELHLIHYSYGVNSTEKGDLSSESTVSRIRTEHFPLTLESARPSHTSQYLCASSELQQGVGADTQYFGPGTRLTVL.

V usage is TRBV4-1 and J usage is TRBJ1-4; D ambiguous. V was cut by 7 bases and J by 1 base, with 13 bases left in between. This CDR3 spans 15 amino acids. Per the germline V gene, CDR1 is MGHRA and CDR2 is YSYEKL. In DNA form, the CDR3 reads TGCGCCAGCAACCCATCGGGATTAACTAATGAAAAACTGTTTTTT. Amino acid sequence: CASNPSGLTNEKLFF.

This chain joins TRBV13 and TRBJ1-1; 7 bases align to TRBD1. The V and J ends lost 5 bases and 11 bases, in that order; junction bases with no gene match: 8. Per the germline V gene, CDR1 is PRHDT and CDR2 is FYEKMQ (reference sequence). The CDR3 runs to 12 residues. DNA for the CDR3: TGTGCCAGCAGCATCAGACAGGGATGGGCTTTCTTT. Translating it yields CASSIRQGWAFF.

This clone turned up a few times. The DNA for the CDR3 is TGTGCCAGCATGAGGTATCAGCCCCAGCATTTT. It yields the protein CASMRYQPQHF. The chain carries TRBV28 and TRBJ1-5; no definite D call. CDR1 and CDR2 from the germline V gene are MDHEN and SYDVKM. This CDR3 contains 11 residues. Trimming removed 7 bases at V and 5 bases at J, with 6 bases between.

CDR3 loop: CAWTGRNYGYTF. The CDR3 bases are TGTGCCTGGACCGGGAGAAACTATGGCTACACCTTC. The rearrangement joins TRBV30 to TRBJ1-2; D uncertain. CDR1 and CDR2 (germline): GTSNPN, SVGIG (reference sequence). Deletions cut 4 bases from V and 2 bases from J, with 8 bases between. This CDR3 contains 12 residues.

In nucleotides, the CDR3 is TGTGCCAGCAGCTTCCAAGGGCGCGAGACCCAGTACTTC. Protein product: CASSFQGRETQYF. The V gene is TRBV11-2, the J gene TRBJ2-5; no reliable D call. Looked up from germline, CDR1 is SGHAT and CDR2 is FQNNGV. V was trimmed by 3 bases and J by 5 bases, leaving 10 bases between them. This CDR3 has 13 amino acids.